The 20 T cell receptor beta chains below come from one sample, sequenced in a study of graft-versus-host responses after intestinal transplantation. Generated by immunoSEQ multiplex PCR, the TCRdb table keeps only in-frame clones and is missing some. The data hold 9,400 or so clones, with roughly 31% observed a single time. The specimen comprised alloreactive CD4+ T cells from a mixed lymphocyte reaction culture, sampled before intestinal transplant. Subset in this sample: CFSE-low proliferating T cells sorted from roughly 6-day pre-transplant mixed lymphocyte reaction (GvH or HvG direction). The receptors shown here come from a human patient who received an intestinal transplant.

This sequence joins TRBV28 and TRBJ1-1; D ambiguous. This CDR3 region has 16 residues. Germline assignment: CDR1 MDHEN and CDR2 SYDVKM. V lost 2 bases and J 4 bases, leaving 17 bases between the germline ends. The CDR3 bases are TGTGCCAGCAGTTTAGCCGGCATTGGAGTTTTCACTGAAGCTTTCTTT. Translated: CASSLAGIGVFTEAFF.

V gene TRBV7-2 combines with J gene TRBJ1-5; TRBD1 aligns across 7 bases. With V trimmed by 6 bases and J by 6 bases, 14 bases remained unmatched. This CDR3 comprises 16 residues. CDR1 and CDR2 (germline): SGHTA, FQGNSA. CDR3 bases: TGTGCCAGCAGTTACGAACAGGGGATTAGGGGTCAGCCCCAGCATTTT. Translating it yields CASSYEQGIRGQPQHF. Full variable domain (outside the CDR3, taken from reference TRBV7-2 and TRBJ1-5): GAGVSQSPSNKVTEKGKDVELRCDPISGHTALYWYRQSLGQGLEFLIYFQGNSAPDKSGLPSDRFSAERTGGSVSTLTIQRTQQEDSAVYLCASSYEQGIRGQPQHFGDGTRLSIL.

The chain combines TRBV6-5 with TRBJ1-5; no reliable D call. Germline V gene data show CDR1 as MNHEY and CDR2 as SVGAGI. The CDR3 runs 14 residues. Deletions cut 4 bases from V and 5 bases from J, with 12 bases between. CDR3 region: CASSSSKNYQPQHF. Here the CDR3 DNA reads TGTGCCAGCAGTTCCTCGAAGAACTATCAGCCCCAGCATTTT.

By share, this clone counts as medium-sized (0.01 to 0.1%). The V call is TRBV28, the J call TRBJ2-7; 12 bases are shared with TRBD2. The CDR3 consists of 17 residues. Germline CDR1 and CDR2: MDHEN and SYDVKM. V gave up 10 bases and J gave up 0 bases; unmatched junction bases: 13. The CDR3 loop is CATQAGTSGFSSYEQYF. CDR3 nucleotides: TGTGCCACCCAAGCCGGGACTAGCGGGTTTAGCTCCTACGAGCAGTACTTC.

By frequency in the sample, this clone is medium-sized. Here the CDR3 reads CASSFGGIYGYTF. The CDR3 bases are TGTGCCAGCAGCTTCGGCGGAATCTATGGCTACACCTTC. V and J are TRBV11-2 and TRBJ1-2, with D unresolved. Looked up from germline, CDR1 is SGHAT and CDR2 is FQNNGV. The CDR3 covers 13 residues. V was shortened by 3 bases and J by 4 bases, with 9 bases between the two germline ends. Variable domain in full (rest from reference TRBV11-2 and TRBJ1-2): EAGVAQSPRYKIIEKRQSVAFWCNPISGHATLYWYQQILGQGPKLLIQFQNNGVVDDSQLPKDRFSAERLKGVDSTLKIQPAKLEDSAVYLCASSFGGIYGYTFGSGTRLTVV.

This clone is large by share. Other DNA sequences from this sample encode an identical CDR3 as well. V and J are TRBV30 and TRBJ1-5; unclear D gene. The V end was cut by 0 bases, the J end by 0 bases, with 3 bases between. CDR1 is GTSNPN and CDR2 is SVGIG in the germline V gene (reference sequence). The CDR3 sequence is 13 residues long. CDR3 nucleotide sequence: TGTGCCTGGAGTGTGCGTAGCAATCAGCCCCAGCATTTT. Translation: CAWSVRSNQPQHF.

The CDR3 coding sequence is TGTGCCAGCAGTTCCGACAGCCCCTATAATTCACCCCTCCACTTT. It yields the protein CASSSDSPYNSPLHF. The V gene is TRBV28, the J gene TRBJ1-6; possibly TRBD1 for D (5 bases). This CDR3 comprises 15 residues. Deletions cut 4 bases from V and 2 bases from J, with 9 bases between. CDR1 and CDR2 (germline): MDHEN, SYDVKM. Looking up the rest from reference TRBV28 and TRBJ1-6 gives the full variable domain: DVKVTQSSRYLVKRTGEKVFLECVQDMDHENMFWYRQDPGLGLRLIYFSYDVKMKEKGDIPEGYSVSREKKERFSLILESASTNQTSMYLCASSSDSPYNSPLHFGNGTRLTVT.

The rearrangement uses TRBV5-1 and TRBJ2-3; the D gene is possibly TRBD2 (5 bases). Germline V gene sequence: CDR1 SGHRS, CDR2 YFSETQ. CDR3 length equals 13 residues. Trimming took off 3 bases at V and 8 bases at J, with 13 bases between the two ends. CDR3: CASSWELGGTQYF. The CDR3 DNA is TGCGCCAGCAGCTGGGAATTAGGAGGTACGCAGTATTTT. Together with reference TRBV5-1 and TRBJ2-3, the CDR3 gives the full variable domain: KAGVTQTPRYLIKTRGQQVTLSCSPISGHRSVSWYQQTPGQGLQFLFEYFSETQRNKGNFPGRFSGRQFSNSRSEMNVSTLELGDSALYLCASSWELGGTQYFGPGTRLTVL.

This clone was detected a few times. The rearrangement links TRBV6-5 to TRBJ2-1, with TRBD2 matching over 7 bases. From germline, CDR1 is MNHEY and CDR2 SVGAGI. The CDR3 covers 14 residues. V shed 0 bases, J shed 10 bases, and the junction held 6 bases outside the gene matches. The CDR3 loop is CASSYSTRESEQFF. The CDR3 bases are TGTGCCAGCAGTTACTCGACGCGGGAGTCGGAGCAGTTCTTC.

The chain recombines TRBV6-5 with TRBJ2-2; no firm D call. Trimming took off 7 bases at V and 0 bases at J, with 9 bases between the two ends. This CDR3 comprises 14 residues. The germline CDR1 and CDR2 sequences are MNHEY and SVGAGI. Here the CDR3 DNA reads TGTGCCAGCACTCCAGGAACGAACACCGGGGAGCTGTTTTTT. Residues: CASTPGTNTGELFF.

This clone was seen a handful of times. The gene calls are TRBV27 and TRBJ2-2; TRBD1 matches 8 bases. CDR1 and CDR2 (germline): MNHEY, SMNVEV (reference sequence). The J segment lost 3 bases and the V segment lost 5 bases, leaving 11 bases of the junction unmatched. CDR3 length equals 17 residues. The chain's CDR3 is CASSPRQGLTHTGELFF. The CDR3 region has the DNA TGTGCCAGCAGTCCAAGACAGGGGCTTACCCACACCGGGGAGCTGTTTTTT.

The chain joins TRBV10-3 to TRBJ2-2; 9 nucleotides line up with TRBD1. In germline, CDR1 is ENHRY, CDR2 SYGVKD. The V segment lost 10 bases and the J segment 4 bases; nucleotides outside the gene matches: 10. The length of the CDR3 is 15 residues. CDR3 DNA sequence: TGTGCCACCTCCCCGGGACAGGGAGGCACCGGGGAGCTGTTTTTT. It specifies CATSPGQGGTGELFF.

V is TRBV25-1 and J is TRBJ2-1; TRBD2 agrees at 8 bases. Trimming at V came to 4 bases and at J to 9 bases, leaving 11 bases not matched to a gene. CDR3 length equals 15 residues. Germline CDR1 reads MGHDK; CDR2 reads SYGVNS. Here the CDR3 reads CASSVESTGGAEQFF. The DNA of the CDR3 is TGTGCCAGCAGTGTAGAATCGACGGGAGGGGCTGAGCAGTTCTTC.

By sample share, this clone is medium-sized. The chain employs TRBV29-1 and TRBJ2-2; 9 bases agree with TRBD2. The germline gives CDR1 SQVTM, CDR2 ANQGSEA. Losses at the gene ends were 7 bases for V and 4 bases for J; bases not matched to a gene: 10. The CDR3 sequence is 15 residues long. The CDR3 bases are TGCAGCGCCTCCCCGACTAGCGGAGCCACCGGGGAGCTGTTTTTT. Translated, it gives CSASPTSGATGELFF.

This clone was observed once. The chain links TRBV5-1 to TRBJ2-2; 12 positions agree with TRBD2. In germline, CDR1 is SGHRS, CDR2 YFSETQ. With 4 bases clipped from V and 10 bases from J, the junction kept 5 bases outside the gene matches. The CDR3 contains 14 residues. CDR3 amino acids: CASSPSGGAVELFF. CDR3 sequence (DNA): TGCGCCAGCAGCCCTAGCGGGGGGGCCGTGGAGCTGTTTTTT.

The rearrangement links TRBV6-5 to TRBJ2-2; TRBD2 aligns across 10 bases. Germline CDR1 MNHEY, CDR2 SVGAGI. V gave up 6 bases and J gave up 4 bases; unmatched junction bases: 5. The CDR3 runs 15 residues. The CDR3 is CASRASGRFTGELFF. DNA of the CDR3: TGTGCCAGCAGAGCTAGCGGGAGATTCACCGGGGAGCTGTTTTTT.

Notes on this clone: This same CDR3 is encoded by further DNA sequences in the sample. The V call is TRBV28, the J call TRBJ2-7; the D gene is possibly TRBD2 (6 bases). The length of the CDR3 is 14 residues. CDR1 and CDR2 (germline): MDHEN, SYDVKM. Trimming pared 7 bases from V and 3 bases from J, leaving 16 bases between. The CDR3 reads CASTLWGLLYEQYF. The CDR3 DNA reads as TGTGCCAGCACCCTGTGGGGACTCCTCTACGAGCAGTACTTC.

The CDR3 is CASSLVSLEEKLFF. DNA for the CDR3: TGCGCCAGCAGCTTGGTCAGTTTGGAGGAAAAACTGTTTTTT. V and J are TRBV5-1 and TRBJ1-4; D unresolved. Trimming took 0 bases from V and 8 from J, leaving 11 bases between them. Germline V CDR1 and CDR2: SGHRS, YFSETQ. This CDR3 has 14 amino acids.

This clone has a handful of counts. CDR3 bases: TGTGCCAGCAGCTTGCCTCCGGGGTTGAGCTACACCTTC. Translation gives CASSLPPGLSYTF. The V and J genes are TRBV7-3 and TRBJ1-2; D is undetermined. Germline loops: CDR1 SGHTA, CDR2 FQGTGA. The CDR3 extends over 13 amino acids. Trimming shortened V by 3 bases and J by 9 bases, and 14 bases separated the two germline ends.

V usage is TRBV2 and J usage is TRBJ1-6, with D possibly matching TRBD1 (6 bases). CDR1 and CDR2 (germline): SNHLY, FYNNEI. This CDR3 is built from 14 residues. V shed 7 bases and J shed 10 bases, with 17 bases lying between them. The CDR3 DNA sequence: TGTGCCAGCACGAGGGACATGGATGGATCACCCCTCCACTTT. This codes for CASTRDMDGSPLHF. Variable domain in full (rest from reference TRBV2 and TRBJ1-6): EPEVTQTPSHQVTQMGQEVILRCVPISNHLYFYWYRQILGQKVEFLVSFYNNEISEKSEIFDDQFSVERPDGSNFTLKIRSTKLEDSAMYFCASTRDMDGSPLHFGNGTRLTVT.